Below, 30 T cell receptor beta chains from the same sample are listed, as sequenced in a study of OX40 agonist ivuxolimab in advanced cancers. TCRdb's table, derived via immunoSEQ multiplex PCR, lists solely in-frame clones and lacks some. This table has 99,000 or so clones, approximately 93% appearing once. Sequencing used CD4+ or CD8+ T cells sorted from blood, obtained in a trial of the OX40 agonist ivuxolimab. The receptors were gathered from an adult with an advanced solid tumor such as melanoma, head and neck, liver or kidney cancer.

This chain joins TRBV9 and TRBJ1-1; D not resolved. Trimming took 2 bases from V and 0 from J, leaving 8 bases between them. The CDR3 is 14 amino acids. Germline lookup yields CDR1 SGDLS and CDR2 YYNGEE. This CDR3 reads CASSVEPMNTEAFF. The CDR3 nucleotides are TGTGCCAGCAGCGTGGAGCCGATGAACACTGAAGCTTTCTTT.

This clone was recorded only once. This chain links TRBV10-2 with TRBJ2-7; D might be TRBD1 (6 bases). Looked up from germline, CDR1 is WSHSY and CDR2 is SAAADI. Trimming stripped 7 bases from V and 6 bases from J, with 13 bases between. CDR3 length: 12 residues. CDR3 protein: CASMRQAGEQYV. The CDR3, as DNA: TGCGCCAGCATGAGACAGGCGGGCGAGCAGTACGTC.

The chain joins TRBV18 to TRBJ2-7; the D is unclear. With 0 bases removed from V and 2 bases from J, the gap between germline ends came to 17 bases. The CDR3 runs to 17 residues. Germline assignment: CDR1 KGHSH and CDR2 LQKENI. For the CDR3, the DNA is TGTGCCAGCTCACCACCGAATACAGAGGACGGAGCCTACGAGCAGTACTTC. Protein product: CASSPPNTEDGAYEQYF.

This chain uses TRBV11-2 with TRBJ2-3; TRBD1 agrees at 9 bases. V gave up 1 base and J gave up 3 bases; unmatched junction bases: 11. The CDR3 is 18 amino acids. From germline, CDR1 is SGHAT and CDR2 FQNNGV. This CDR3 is CASSLAHRGRLGTDTQYF. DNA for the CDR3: TGTGCCAGCAGCTTAGCCCACAGGGGGCGCTTGGGGACAGATACGCAGTATTTT.

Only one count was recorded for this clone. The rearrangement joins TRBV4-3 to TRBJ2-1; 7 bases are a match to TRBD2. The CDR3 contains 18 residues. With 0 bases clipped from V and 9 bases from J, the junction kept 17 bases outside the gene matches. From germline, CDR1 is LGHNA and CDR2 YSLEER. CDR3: CASSQDRGAGTLGSEQFF. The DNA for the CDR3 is TGCGCCAGCAGCCAAGATCGGGGAGCGGGGACCCTGGGTAGTGAGCAGTTCTTC.

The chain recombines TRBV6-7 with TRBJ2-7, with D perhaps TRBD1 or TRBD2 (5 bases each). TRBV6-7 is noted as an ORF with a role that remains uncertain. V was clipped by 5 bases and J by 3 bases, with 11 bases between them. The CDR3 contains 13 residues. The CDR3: CASSPGPNYEQYV. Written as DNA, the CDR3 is TGTGCCAGCAGTCCGGGACCGAACTACGAGCAGTACGTC.

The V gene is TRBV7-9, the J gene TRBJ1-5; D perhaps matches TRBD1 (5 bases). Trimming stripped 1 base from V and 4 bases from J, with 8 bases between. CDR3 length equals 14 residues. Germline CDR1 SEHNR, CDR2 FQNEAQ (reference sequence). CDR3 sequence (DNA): TGTGCCAGCAGCTTAGGGACAAATAATCAGCCCCAGCATTTT. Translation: CASSLGTNNQPQHF.

The CDR3 nucleotides are TGTGCCAGCAGTACCGACAGATCCTACGAGCAGTACTTC. The encoded protein is CASSTDRSYEQYF. This chain links TRBV2 with TRBJ2-7; perhaps TRBD1 as D (5 bases). Germline V gene lookup returns CDR1 SNHLY and CDR2 FYNNEI. The CDR3 covers 13 residues. The V and J ends lost 5 bases and 1 base respectively, with 9 bases between them.

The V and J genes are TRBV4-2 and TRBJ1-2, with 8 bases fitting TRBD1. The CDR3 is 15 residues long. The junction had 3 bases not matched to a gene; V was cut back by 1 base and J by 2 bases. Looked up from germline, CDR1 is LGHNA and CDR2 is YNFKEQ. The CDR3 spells CASSQGTGINYGYTF. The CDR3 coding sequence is TGTGCCAGCAGCCAAGGGACAGGGATAAACTATGGCTACACCTTC.

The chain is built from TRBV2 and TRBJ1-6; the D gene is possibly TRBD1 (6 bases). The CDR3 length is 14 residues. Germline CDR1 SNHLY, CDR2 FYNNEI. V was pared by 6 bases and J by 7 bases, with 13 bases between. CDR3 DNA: TGTGCCAGCAGAGGGGGGTGGGGGAATTCACCCCTCCACTTT. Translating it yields CASRGGWGNSPLHF.

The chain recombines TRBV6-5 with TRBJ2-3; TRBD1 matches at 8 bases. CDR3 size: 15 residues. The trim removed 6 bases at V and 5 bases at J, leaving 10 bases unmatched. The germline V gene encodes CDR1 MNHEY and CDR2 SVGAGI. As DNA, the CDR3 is TGTGCCAGCAGCGGACAGGGTTTTTCGGGAGATACGCAGTATTTT. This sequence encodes CASSGQGFSGDTQYF.

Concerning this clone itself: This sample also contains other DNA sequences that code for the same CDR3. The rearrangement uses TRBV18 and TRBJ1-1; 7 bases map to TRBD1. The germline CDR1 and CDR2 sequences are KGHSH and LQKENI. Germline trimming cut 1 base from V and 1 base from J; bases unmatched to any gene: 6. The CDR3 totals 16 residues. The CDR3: CASSPRLTGANTEAFF. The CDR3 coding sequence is TGTGCCAGCTCACCACGGTTAACAGGGGCGAACACTGAAGCTTTCTTT.

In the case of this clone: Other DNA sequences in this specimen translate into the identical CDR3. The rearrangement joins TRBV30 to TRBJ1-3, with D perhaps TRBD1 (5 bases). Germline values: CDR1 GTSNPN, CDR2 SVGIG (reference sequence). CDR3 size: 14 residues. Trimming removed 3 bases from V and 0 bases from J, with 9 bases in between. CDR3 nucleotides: TGTGCCTGGAGCCTGGGGGGCTCTGGAAACACCATATATTTT. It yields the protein CAWSLGGSGNTIYF.

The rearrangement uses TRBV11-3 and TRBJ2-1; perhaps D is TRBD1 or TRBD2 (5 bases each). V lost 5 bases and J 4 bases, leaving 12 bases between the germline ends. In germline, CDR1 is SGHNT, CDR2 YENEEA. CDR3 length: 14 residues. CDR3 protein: CASSPGTNYNEQFF. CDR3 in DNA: TGTGCCAGCAGCCCCGGGACGAATTACAATGAGCAGTTCTTC.

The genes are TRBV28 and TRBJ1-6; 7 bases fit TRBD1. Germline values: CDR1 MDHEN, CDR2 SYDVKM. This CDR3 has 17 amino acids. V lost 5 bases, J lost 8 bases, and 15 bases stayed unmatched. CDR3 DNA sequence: TGTGCCAGCAGTGCCCCACTTATGGGACAGCAGTATTCACCCCTCCACTTT. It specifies CASSAPLMGQQYSPLHF.

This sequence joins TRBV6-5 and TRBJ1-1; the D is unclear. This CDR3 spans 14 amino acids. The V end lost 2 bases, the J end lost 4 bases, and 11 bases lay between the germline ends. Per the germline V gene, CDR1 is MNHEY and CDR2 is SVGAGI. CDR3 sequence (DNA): TGTGCCAGCAGTTACGGCGACGGCAGCACTGAAGCTTTCTTT. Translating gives CASSYGDGSTEAFF.

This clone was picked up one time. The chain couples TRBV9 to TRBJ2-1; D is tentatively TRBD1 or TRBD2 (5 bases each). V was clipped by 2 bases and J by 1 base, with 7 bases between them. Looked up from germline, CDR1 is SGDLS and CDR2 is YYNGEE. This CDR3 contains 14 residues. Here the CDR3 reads CASSVGDSYNEQFF. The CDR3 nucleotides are TGTGCCAGCAGCGTGGGGGATTCCTACAATGAGCAGTTCTTC.

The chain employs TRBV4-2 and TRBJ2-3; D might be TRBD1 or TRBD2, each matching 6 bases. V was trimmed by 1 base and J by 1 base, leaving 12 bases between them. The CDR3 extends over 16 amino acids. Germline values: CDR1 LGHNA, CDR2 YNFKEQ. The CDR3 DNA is TGTGCCAGCAGCCAAGTGGAGGGGGGAGGCACAGATACGCAGTATTTT. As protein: CASSQVEGGGTDTQYF.

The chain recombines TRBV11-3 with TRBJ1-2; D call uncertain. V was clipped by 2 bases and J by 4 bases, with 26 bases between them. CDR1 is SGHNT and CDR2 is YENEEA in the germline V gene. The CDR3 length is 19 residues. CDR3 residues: CASSLRWPPVNGLGYGYTF. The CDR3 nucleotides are TGTGCCAGCAGCTTAAGGTGGCCCCCCGTTAACGGGCTCGGCTATGGCTACACCTTC.

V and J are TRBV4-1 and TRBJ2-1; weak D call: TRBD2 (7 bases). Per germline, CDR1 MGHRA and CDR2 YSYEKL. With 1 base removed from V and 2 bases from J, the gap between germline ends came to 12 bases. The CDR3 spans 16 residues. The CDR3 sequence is CASSQVRGGTYNEQFF. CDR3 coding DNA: TGCGCCAGCAGCCAAGTAAGGGGGGGCACCTACAATGAGCAGTTCTTC.

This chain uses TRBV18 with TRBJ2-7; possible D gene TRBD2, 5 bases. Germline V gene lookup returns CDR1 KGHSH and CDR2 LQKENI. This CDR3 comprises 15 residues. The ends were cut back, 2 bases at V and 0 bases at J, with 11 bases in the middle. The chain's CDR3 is CASSPSSGISYEQYF. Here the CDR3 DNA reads TGTGCCAGCTCACCATCATCCGGGATCTCCTACGAGCAGTACTTC. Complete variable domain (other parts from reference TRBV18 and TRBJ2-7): NAGVMQNPRHLVRRRGQEARLRCSPMKGHSHVYWYRQLPEEGLKFMVYLQKENIIDESGMPKERFSAEFPKEGPSILRIQQVVRGDSAAYFCASSPSSGISYEQYFGPGTRLTVT.

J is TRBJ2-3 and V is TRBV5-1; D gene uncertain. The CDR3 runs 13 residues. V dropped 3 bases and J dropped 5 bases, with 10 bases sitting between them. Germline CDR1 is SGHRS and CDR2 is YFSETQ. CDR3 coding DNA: TGCGCCAGCAGCTGGGGTCCGCAAGATACGCAGTATTTT. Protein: CASSWGPQDTQYF.

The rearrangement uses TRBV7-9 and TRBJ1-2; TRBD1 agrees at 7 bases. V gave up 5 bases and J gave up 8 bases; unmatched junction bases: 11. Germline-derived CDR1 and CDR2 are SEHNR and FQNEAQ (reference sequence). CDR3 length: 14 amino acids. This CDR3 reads CASSRGQPFGGYTF. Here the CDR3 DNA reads TGTGCCAGCAGCCGGGGACAGCCATTCGGGGGCTACACCTTC. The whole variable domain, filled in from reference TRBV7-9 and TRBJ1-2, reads DTGVSQNPRHKITKRGQNVTFRCDPISEHNRLYWYRQTLGQGPEFLTYFQNEAQLEKSRLLSDRFSAERPKGSFSTLEIQRTEQGDSAMYLCASSRGQPFGGYTFGSGTRLTVV.

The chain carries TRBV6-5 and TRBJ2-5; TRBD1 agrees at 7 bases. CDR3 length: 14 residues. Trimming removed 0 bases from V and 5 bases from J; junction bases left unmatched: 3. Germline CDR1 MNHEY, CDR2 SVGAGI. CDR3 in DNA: TGTGCCAGCAGTTACTCTGTCAGGGGGGAGACCCAGTACTTC. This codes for CASSYSVRGETQYF.

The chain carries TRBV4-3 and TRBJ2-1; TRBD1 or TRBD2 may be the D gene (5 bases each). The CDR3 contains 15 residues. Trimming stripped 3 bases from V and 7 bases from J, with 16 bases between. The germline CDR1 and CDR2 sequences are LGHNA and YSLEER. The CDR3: CASSQLSGRENEQFF. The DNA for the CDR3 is TGCGCCAGCAGCCAGTTATCGGGACGGGAAAATGAGCAGTTCTTC.

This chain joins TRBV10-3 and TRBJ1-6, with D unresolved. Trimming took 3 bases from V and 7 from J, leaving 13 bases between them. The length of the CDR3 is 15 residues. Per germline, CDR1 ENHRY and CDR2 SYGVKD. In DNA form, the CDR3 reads TGTGCCATCAGTGATCTATTGGCAGGCAATTCACCCCTCCACTTT. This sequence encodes CAISDLLAGNSPLHF.

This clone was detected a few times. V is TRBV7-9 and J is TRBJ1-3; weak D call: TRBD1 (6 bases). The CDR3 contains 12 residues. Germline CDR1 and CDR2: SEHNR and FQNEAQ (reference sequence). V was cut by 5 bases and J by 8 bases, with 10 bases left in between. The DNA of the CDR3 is TGTGCCAGCAGCAAAGGGGGTGACACCATATATTTT. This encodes CASSKGGDTIYF.

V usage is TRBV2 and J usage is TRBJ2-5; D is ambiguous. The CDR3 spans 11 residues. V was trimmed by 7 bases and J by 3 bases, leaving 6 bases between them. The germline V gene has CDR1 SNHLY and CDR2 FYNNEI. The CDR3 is CASTREETQYF. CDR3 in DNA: TGTGCCAGCACCCGAGAAGAGACCCAGTACTTC.

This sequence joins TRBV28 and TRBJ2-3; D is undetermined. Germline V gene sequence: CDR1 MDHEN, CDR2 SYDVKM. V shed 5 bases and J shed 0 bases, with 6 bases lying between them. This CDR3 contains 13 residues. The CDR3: CASSPASTDTQYF. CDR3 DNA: TGTGCCAGCAGTCCCGCTAGCACAGATACGCAGTATTTT.

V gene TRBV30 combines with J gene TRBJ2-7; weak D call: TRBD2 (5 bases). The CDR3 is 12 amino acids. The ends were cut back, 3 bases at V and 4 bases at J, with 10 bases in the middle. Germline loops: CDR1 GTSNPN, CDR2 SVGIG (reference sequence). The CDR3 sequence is CAWSPPGYEQYF. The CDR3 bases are TGTGCCTGGAGCCCACCGGGGTACGAGCAGTACTTC.